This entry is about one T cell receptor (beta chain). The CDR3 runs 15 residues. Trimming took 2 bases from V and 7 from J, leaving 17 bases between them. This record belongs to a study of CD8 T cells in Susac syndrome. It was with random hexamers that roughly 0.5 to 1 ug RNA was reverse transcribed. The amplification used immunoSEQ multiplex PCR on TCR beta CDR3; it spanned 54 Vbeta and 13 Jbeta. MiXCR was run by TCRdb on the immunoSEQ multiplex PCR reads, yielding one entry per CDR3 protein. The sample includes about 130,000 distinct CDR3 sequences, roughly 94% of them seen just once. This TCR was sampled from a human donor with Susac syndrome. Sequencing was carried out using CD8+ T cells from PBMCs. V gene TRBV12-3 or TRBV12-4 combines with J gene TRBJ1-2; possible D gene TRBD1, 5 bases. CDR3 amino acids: CASSLSHPGPFGYTF. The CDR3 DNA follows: TGTGCCAGCAGTTTAAGTCACCCGGGACCCTTTGGCTACACCTTC.